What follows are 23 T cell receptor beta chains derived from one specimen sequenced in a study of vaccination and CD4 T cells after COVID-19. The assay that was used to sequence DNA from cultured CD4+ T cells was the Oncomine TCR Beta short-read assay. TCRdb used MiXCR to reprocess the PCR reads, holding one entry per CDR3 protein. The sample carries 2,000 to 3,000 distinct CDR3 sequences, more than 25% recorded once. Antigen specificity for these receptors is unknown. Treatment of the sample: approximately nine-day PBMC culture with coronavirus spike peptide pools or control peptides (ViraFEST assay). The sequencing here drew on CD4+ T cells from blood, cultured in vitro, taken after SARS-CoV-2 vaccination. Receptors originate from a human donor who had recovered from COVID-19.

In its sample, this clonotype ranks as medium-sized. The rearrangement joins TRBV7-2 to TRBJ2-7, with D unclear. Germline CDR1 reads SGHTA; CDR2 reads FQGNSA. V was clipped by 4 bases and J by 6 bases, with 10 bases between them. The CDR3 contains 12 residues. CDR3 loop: CASSSQLGEQYF. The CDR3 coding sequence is TGTGCCAGCAGCTCCCAACTGGGCGAGCAGTACTTC. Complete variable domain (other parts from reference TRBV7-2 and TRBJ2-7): GAGVSQSPSNKVTEKGKDVELRCDPISGHTALYWYRQSLGQGLEFLIYFQGNSAPDKSGLPSDRFSAERTGGSVSTLTIQRTQQEDSAVYLCASSSQLGEQYFGPGTRLTVT.

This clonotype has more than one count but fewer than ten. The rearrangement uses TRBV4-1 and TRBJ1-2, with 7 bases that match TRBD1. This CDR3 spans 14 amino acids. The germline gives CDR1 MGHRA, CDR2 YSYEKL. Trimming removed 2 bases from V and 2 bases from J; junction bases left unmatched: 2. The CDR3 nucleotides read TGCGCCAGCAGCCAACCGGGACAGAACTATGGCTACACCTTC. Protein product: CASSQPGQNYGYTF.

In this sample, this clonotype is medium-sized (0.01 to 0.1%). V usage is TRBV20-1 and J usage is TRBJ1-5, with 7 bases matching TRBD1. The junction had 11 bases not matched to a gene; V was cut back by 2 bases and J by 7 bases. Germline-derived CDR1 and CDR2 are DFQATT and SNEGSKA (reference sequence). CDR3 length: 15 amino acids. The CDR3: CSARSQGGNWQPQHF. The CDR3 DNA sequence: TGCAGTGCTAGATCTCAGGGGGGAAACTGGCAGCCCCAGCATTTT.

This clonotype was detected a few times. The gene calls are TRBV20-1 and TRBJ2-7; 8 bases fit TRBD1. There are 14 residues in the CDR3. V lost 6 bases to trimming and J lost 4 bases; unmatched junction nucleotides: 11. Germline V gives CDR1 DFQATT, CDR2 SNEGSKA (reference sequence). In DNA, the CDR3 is TGCAGTGCGCGGAGCAGGGGGCGAACGTACGAGCAGTACTTC. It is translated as CSARSRGRTYEQYF.

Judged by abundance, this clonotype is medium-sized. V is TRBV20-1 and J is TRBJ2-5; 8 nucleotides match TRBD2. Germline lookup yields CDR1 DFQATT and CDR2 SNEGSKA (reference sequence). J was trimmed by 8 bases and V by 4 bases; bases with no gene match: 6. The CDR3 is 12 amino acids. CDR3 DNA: TGCAGTGCTAAAGCGGGGGAAGTAACCCAGTACTTC. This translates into CSAKAGEVTQYF.

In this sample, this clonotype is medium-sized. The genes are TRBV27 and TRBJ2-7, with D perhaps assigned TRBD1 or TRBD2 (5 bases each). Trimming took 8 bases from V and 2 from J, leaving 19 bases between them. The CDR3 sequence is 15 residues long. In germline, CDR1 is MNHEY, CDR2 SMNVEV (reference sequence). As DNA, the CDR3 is TGTGCCAGCGGTAAAACGGGACCGATGGCCTACGAGCAGTACTTC. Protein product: CASGKTGPMAYEQYF.

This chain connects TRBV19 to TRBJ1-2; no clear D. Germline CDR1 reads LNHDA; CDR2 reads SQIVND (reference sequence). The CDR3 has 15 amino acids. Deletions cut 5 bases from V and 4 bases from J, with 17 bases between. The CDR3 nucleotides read TGTGCCAGTAGTCTGAACTTCAGACCCCTCTATGGCTACACCTTC. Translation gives CASSLNFRPLYGYTF.

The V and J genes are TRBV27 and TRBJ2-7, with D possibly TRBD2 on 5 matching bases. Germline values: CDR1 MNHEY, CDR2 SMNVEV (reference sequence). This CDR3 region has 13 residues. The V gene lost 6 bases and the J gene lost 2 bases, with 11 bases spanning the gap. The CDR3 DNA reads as TGTGCCAGCAGGGAGGAGGCAGCCTACGAGCAGTACTTC. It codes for CASREEAAYEQYF.

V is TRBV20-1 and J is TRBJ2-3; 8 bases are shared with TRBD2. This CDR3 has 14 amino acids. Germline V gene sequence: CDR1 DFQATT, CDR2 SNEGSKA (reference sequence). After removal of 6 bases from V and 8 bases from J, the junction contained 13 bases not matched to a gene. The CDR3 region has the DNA TGCAGTGCCAACCCGGGGGGACTAGAGGTTACGCAGTATTTT. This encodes CSANPGGLEVTQYF.

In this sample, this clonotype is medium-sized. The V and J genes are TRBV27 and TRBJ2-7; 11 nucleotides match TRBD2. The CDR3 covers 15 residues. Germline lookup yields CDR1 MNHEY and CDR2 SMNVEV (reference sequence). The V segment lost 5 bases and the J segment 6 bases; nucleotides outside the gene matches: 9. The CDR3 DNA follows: TGTGCCAGCAGTCCCGTAGCGGGGGGGCCTATCGAGCAGTACTTC. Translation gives CASSPVAGGPIEQYF.

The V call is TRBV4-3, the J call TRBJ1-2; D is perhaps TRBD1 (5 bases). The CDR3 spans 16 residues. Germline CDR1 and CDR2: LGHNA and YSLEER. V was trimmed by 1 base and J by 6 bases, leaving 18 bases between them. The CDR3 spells CASSQGSGREFDGYTF. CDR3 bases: TGCGCCAGCAGCCAAGGGAGTGGCAGGGAATTTGATGGCTACACCTTC.

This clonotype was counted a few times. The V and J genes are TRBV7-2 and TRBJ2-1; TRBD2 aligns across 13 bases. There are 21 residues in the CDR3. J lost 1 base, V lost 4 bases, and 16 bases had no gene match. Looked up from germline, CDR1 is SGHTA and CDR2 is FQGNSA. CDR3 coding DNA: TGTGCCAGCAGCTACCCCTCCATACTAGCGGGGGGGTCCAGATCCTACAATGAGCAGTTCTTC. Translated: CASSYPSILAGGSRSYNEQFF.

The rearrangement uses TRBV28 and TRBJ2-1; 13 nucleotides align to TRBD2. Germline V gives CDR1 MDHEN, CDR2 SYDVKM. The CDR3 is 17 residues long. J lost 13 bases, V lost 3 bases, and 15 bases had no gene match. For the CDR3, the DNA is TGTGCCAGCAGTTTCTACCCGGGTCGGACTAGCGGGGGCGACCAGTTCTTC. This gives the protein CASSFYPGRTSGGDQFF.

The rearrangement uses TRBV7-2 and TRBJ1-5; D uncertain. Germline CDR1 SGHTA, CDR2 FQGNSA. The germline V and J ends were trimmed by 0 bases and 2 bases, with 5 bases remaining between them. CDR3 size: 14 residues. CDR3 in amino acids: CASSLARGNQPQHF. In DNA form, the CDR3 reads TGTGCCAGCAGCTTAGCTAGAGGCAATCAGCCCCAGCATTTT. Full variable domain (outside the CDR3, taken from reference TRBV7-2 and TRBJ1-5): GAGVSQSPSNKVTEKGKDVELRCDPISGHTALYWYRQSLGQGLEFLIYFQGNSAPDKSGLPSDRFSAERTGGSVSTLTIQRTQQEDSAVYLCASSLARGNQPQHFGDGTRLSIL.

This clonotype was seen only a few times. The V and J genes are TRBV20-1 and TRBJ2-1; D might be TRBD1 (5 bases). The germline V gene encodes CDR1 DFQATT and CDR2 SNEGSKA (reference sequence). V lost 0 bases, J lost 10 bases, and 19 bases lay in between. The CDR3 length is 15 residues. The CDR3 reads CSARDVPGFLSEQFF. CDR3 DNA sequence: TGCAGTGCTAGAGATGTCCCAGGGTTTTTGTCAGAGCAGTTCTTC.

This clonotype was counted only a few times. CDR3 sequence: CSARETLAGPSTDTQYF. The CDR3 bases are TGCAGTGCTAGAGAGACACTAGCGGGGCCTAGCACAGATACGCAGTATTTT. V usage is TRBV20-1 and J usage is TRBJ2-3; TRBD2 matches 10 bases. Germline V CDR1 and CDR2: DFQATT, SNEGSKA (reference sequence). V was clipped by 0 bases and J by 0 bases; unmatched bases: 6. This CDR3 is 17 amino acids long.

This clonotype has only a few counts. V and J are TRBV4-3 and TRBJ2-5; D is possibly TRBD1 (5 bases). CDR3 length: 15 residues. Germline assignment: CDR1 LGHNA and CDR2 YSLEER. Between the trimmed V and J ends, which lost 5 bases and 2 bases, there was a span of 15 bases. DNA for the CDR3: TGCGCCAGCAGCAGATTCAGGGTACCTCAAGAGACCCAGTACTTC. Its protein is CASSRFRVPQETQYF.

The DNA of the CDR3 is TGTGCCAGCAGCCCGTCATTGGGACAGGGGGCATACGAGCAGTACTTC. It translates to CASSPSLGQGAYEQYF. J is TRBJ2-7 and V is TRBV4-2; 12 bases agree with TRBD1. The CDR3 covers 16 residues. Germline assignment: CDR1 LGHNA and CDR2 YNFKEQ. Trimming cost V 4 bases and J 4 bases; bases outside gene matches: 8.

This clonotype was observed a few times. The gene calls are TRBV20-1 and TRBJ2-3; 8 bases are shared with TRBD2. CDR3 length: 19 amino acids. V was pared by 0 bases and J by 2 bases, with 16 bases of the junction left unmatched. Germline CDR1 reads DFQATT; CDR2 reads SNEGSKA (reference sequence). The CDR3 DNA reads TGCAGTGCTAGAGATCAACATGGCGGGGGGCGGGACTACACAGATACGCAGTATTTT. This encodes CSARDQHGGGRDYTDTQYF.

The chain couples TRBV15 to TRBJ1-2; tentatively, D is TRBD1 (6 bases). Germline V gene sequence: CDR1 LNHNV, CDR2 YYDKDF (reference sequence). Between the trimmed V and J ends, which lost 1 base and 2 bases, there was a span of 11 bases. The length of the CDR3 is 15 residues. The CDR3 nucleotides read TGTGCCACCAGCAGAGCCTCAGGGGTGAACTATGGCTACACCTTC. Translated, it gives CATSRASGVNYGYTF.

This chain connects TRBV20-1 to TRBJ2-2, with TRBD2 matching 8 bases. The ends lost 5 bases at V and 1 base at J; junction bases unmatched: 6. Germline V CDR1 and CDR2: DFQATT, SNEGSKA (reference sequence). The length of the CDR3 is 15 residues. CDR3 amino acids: CSADSGGQNTGELFF. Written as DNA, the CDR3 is TGCAGTGCTGACAGCGGGGGCCAGAACACCGGGGAGCTGTTTTTT.

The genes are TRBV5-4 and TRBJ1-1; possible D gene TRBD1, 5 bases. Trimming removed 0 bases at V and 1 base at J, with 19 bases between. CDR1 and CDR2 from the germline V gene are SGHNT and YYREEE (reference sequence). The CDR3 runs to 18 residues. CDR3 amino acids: CASSLGGSLGYGNTEAFF. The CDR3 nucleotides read TGTGCCAGCAGCTTGGGGGGGTCTCTGGGGTACGGGAACACTGAAGCTTTCTTT. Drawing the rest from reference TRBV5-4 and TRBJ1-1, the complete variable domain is ETGVTQSPTHLIKTRGQQVTLRCSSQSGHNTVSWYQQALGQGPQFIFQYYREEENGRGNFPPRFSGLQFPNYSSELNVNALELDDSALYLCASSLGGSLGYGNTEAFFGQGTRLTVV.

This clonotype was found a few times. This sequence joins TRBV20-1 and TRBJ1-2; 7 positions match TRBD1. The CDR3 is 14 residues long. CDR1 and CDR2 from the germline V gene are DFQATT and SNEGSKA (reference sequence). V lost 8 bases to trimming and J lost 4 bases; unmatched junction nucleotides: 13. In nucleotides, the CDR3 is TGCAGTTCACCTGAGGCAGGGGGAGGCTATGGCTACACCTTC. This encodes CSSPEAGGGYGYTF.